The 29 T cell receptor beta chains reported below all come from one sample, sequenced in a study of beta chain features in type 1 diabetes (dated by TCRdb to about 2018). Libraries were built with the immunoSEQ multiplex PCR assay. The High Capacity cDNA Reverse Transcription Kit was used to reverse transcribe all of the isolated RNA, meaning that expressed TCRB transcripts were what got sequenced. Sourced from immuneACCESS, this table was stored by TCRdb with only in-frame sequences that have V and J called. A share of the clones is absent; for the studies checked, an unresolved V gene accounts for under half, and the remainder has no known explanation. This sample lists 450,000 to 550,000 clones; about 30% were detected once. The top ten hold 0.05% to 0.065% of the sample. Sequenced: naive CD4+ T cells from blood. The cell subset or site label for this specimen denotes: true naive CD4+ T cells. The receptors stem from a man younger than 35 in good health.

The chain couples TRBV14 to TRBJ2-7, with TRBD2 identical over 7 bases. Per germline, CDR1 SGHDN and CDR2 FVKESK. With 2 bases clipped from V and 2 bases from J, the junction kept 9 bases outside the gene matches. The CDR3 is made up of 16 amino acids. The CDR3 DNA follows: TGTGCCAGCAGCCAACTACTAGCGAGACGAACCTACGAGCAGTACTTC. Protein product: CASSQLLARRTYEQYF.

This clone has just a few counts. This chain connects TRBV5-4 to TRBJ2-3; D possibly matches TRBD1 or TRBD2 (5 bases each). The V end lost 4 bases, the J end lost 8 bases, and 14 bases lay between the germline ends. The CDR3 length is 13 residues. Germline V gene lookup returns CDR1 SGHNT and CDR2 YYREEE (reference sequence). CDR3 residues: CASSSDRDGTQYF. DNA of the CDR3: TGTGCCAGCAGCAGTGACCGGGACGGTACGCAGTATTTT.

This chain connects TRBV29-1 to TRBJ2-5; D possibly corresponds to TRBD2 (6 bases). The CDR3 sequence is 12 residues long. Looked up from germline, CDR1 is SQVTM and CDR2 is ANQGSEA. The V end lost 4 bases, the J end lost 5 bases, and 11 bases lay between the germline ends. CDR3 protein: CSVGRGWETQYF. CDR3 in DNA: TGCAGCGTTGGGAGGGGCTGGGAGACCCAGTACTTC.

The sample holds a few counts of this clone. This chain uses TRBV29-1 with TRBJ2-1, with D maybe TRBD1 (5 bases). Trimming removed 5 bases at V and 10 bases at J, with 15 bases between. The V gene's germline CDR1 is SQVTM and CDR2 ANQGSEA. CDR3 length equals 12 residues. The CDR3 reads CSVRQGRVEQFF. Here the CDR3 DNA reads TGCAGCGTTAGGCAGGGAAGGGTCGAGCAGTTCTTC.

This clone was counted a few times. The chain carries TRBV20-1 and TRBJ2-7; D unresolved. With 1 base removed from V and 5 bases from J, the gap between germline ends came to 6 bases. CDR3 length: 11 residues. The germline V gene encodes CDR1 DFQATT and CDR2 SNEGSKA (reference sequence). The CDR3: CSARVWNEQYF. CDR3 sequence (DNA): TGCAGTGCTAGAGTTTGGAACGAGCAGTACTTC.

There are a few counts of this clone. The gene calls are TRBV9 and TRBJ1-1; tentative D call: TRBD1 (5 bases). This CDR3 comprises 15 residues. Trimming stripped 3 bases from V and 4 bases from J, with 16 bases between. Germline loops: CDR1 SGDLS, CDR2 YYNGEE. DNA for the CDR3: TGTGCCAGCAGCGCCCGACAGACCTCGGGCACTGAAGCTTTCTTT. This codes for CASSARQTSGTEAFF.

The CDR3 region has the DNA TGTGCCAGCAGCGTAGGACTAGCGGAAACCTACGAGCAGTACTTC. Amino acids: CASSVGLAETYEQYF. V gene TRBV9 combines with J gene TRBJ2-7, with 9 nucleotides matching TRBD2. The V gene end was trimmed by 0 bases and the J gene end by 2 bases; junction bases not matched to a gene: 3. The CDR3 spans 15 residues. Germline loops: CDR1 SGDLS, CDR2 YYNGEE.

V usage is TRBV2 and J usage is TRBJ2-1; 9 bases match TRBD2. V lost 7 bases and J lost 12; bases outside the gene matches: 7. The V gene's germline CDR1 is SNHLY and CDR2 FYNNEI. The CDR3 contains 12 residues. The chain's CDR3 is CASKASGTRQFF. CDR3 DNA sequence: TGTGCCAGCAAGGCTAGCGGGACTCGGCAGTTCTTC.

This clone has more than one count but fewer than ten. This chain connects TRBV7-2 to TRBJ2-5, with D hard to call. There are 14 residues in the CDR3. The ends were cut back, 3 bases at V and 1 base at J, with 9 bases in the middle. The germline CDR1 and CDR2 sequences are SGHTA and FQGNSA. The CDR3 spells CASSLRRAQETQYF. The DNA for the CDR3 is TGTGCCAGCAGCTTGCGGCGCGCCCAAGAGACCCAGTACTTC.

This clone was seen only a few times. The chain has TRBV29-1 and TRBJ1-2; 7 bases are a match to TRBD1. Losses at the gene ends were 7 bases for V and 3 bases for J; bases not matched to a gene: 8. CDR1 is SQVTM, CDR2 ANQGSEA, per germline. There are 13 residues in the CDR3. The CDR3 sequence: CSGGQAGDYGYTF. The CDR3 nucleotides read TGCAGCGGCGGACAGGCCGGTGACTATGGCTACACCTTC.

The V and J genes are TRBV6-5 and TRBJ2-1; 15 bases align to TRBD2. The V and J ends lost 4 bases and 7 bases, in that order; junction bases with no gene match: 5. The CDR3 is 16 residues long. Per germline, CDR1 MNHEY and CDR2 SVGAGI. CDR3 region: CASSLGLAGGPNEQFF. In nucleotides, the CDR3 is TGTGCCAGCAGTTTAGGACTAGCGGGAGGGCCGAATGAGCAGTTCTTC.

The chain employs TRBV30 and TRBJ2-7, with D perhaps matching TRBD1 (5 bases). V was trimmed by 0 bases and J by 2 bases, leaving 8 bases between them. CDR1 is GTSNPN, CDR2 SVGIG, per germline (reference sequence). CDR3 size: 13 residues. The CDR3 nucleotides read TGTGCCTGGAGTGTGACAGAGGCCTACGAGCAGTACTTC. Translating it yields CAWSVTEAYEQYF. Full variable domain (outside the CDR3, taken from reference TRBV30 and TRBJ2-7): SQTIHQWPATLVQPVGSPLSLECTVEGTSNPNLYWYRQAAGRGLQLLFYSVGIGQISSEVPQNLSASRPQDRQFILSSKKLLLSDSGFYLCAWSVTEAYEQYFGPGTRLTVT.

This clone occurred once. Other DNA sequences from this sample encode an identical CDR3 as well. DNA of the CDR3: TGTGCCAGCAGCTTAGGGACTAGCGGAGATACGCAGTATTTT. This encodes CASSLGTSGDTQYF. This sequence joins TRBV7-3 and TRBJ2-3; 11 bases agree with TRBD2. Germline V CDR1 and CDR2: SGHTA, FQGTGA. V lost 2 bases and J lost 5; bases outside the gene matches: 0. The CDR3 spans 14 residues.

J is TRBJ2-5 and V is TRBV7-2; 8 nucleotides align to TRBD2. Trimming at V came to 7 bases and at J to 4 bases, leaving 11 bases not matched to a gene. The germline V gene encodes CDR1 SGHTA and CDR2 FQGNSA. The CDR3 sequence is 15 residues long. The CDR3 spells CASTVAGLVGETQYF. CDR3 DNA: TGTGCCAGCACCGTAGCGGGATTGGTAGGAGAGACCCAGTACTTC. Full variable domain (remainder filled in from reference TRBV7-2 and TRBJ2-5): GAGVSQSPSNKVTEKGKDVELRCDPISGHTALYWYRQSLGQGLEFLIYFQGNSAPDKSGLPSDRFSAERTGGSVSTLTIQRTQQEDSAVYLCASTVAGLVGETQYFGPGTRLLVL.

The CDR3 nucleotides read TGCAGCGTTGCGTATGGGACTAGCGGACAAGAGACCCAGTACTTC. Amino acid sequence: CSVAYGTSGQETQYF. The chain uses TRBV29-1 and TRBJ2-5; 11 bases agree with TRBD2. V lost 4 bases and J lost 2; bases outside the gene matches: 6. This CDR3 is built from 15 residues. CDR1 is SQVTM and CDR2 is ANQGSEA in the germline V gene.

This clone was seen more than once but under ten times. The sample contains more than one DNA sequence encoding this CDR3. The V gene is TRBV4-1, the J gene TRBJ2-7; TRBD1 matches at 7 bases. Germline trimming cut 1 base from V and 4 bases from J; bases unmatched to any gene: 7. CDR3 length: 15 residues. Germline-derived CDR1 and CDR2 are MGHRA and YSYEKL. This CDR3 is CASSQVPGQIYEQYF. The DNA for the CDR3 is TGCGCCAGCAGCCAAGTCCCGGGACAGATTTACGAGCAGTACTTC.

The CDR3 DNA sequence: TGTGCCATCAGCCCAGCCAGCTCCTACAATGAGCAGTTCTTC. It yields the protein CAISPASSYNEQFF. The J gene is TRBJ2-1, the V gene TRBV10-3, with unresolved D. Germline assignment: CDR1 ENHRY and CDR2 SYGVKD. CDR3 length equals 14 residues. Trimming took off 6 bases at V and 0 bases at J, with 9 bases between the two ends.

This clone showed up just a few times. V and J are TRBV5-4 and TRBJ2-1, with TRBD2 as a possible D gene (5 bases). The CDR3 is 14 amino acids. The germline gives CDR1 SGHNT, CDR2 YYREEE (reference sequence). V lost 4 bases and J 4 bases, leaving 12 bases between the germline ends. The CDR3 nucleotides are TGTGCCAGCAGCCCTACGCGGACTTACAATGAGCAGTTCTTC. Amino acids: CASSPTRTYNEQFF. Full variable domain (remainder filled in from reference TRBV5-4 and TRBJ2-1): ETGVTQSPTHLIKTRGQQVTLRCSSQSGHNTVSWYQQALGQGPQFIFQYYREEENGRGNFPPRFSGLQFPNYSSELNVNALELDDSALYLCASSPTRTYNEQFFGPGTRLTVL.

This clone has a handful of counts. CDR3 nucleotide sequence: TGTGCCAGCAGTCCCCAGGGGACAGGGAGTCGCGAGCAGTACTTC. This gives the protein CASSPQGTGSREQYF. The V call is TRBV27, the J call TRBJ2-7; 9 nucleotides line up with TRBD1. Germline V gene data show CDR1 as MNHEY and CDR2 as SMNVEV (reference sequence). The CDR3 sequence is 15 residues long. V lost 5 bases and J lost 6; bases outside the gene matches: 11.

The chain recombines TRBV7-8 with TRBJ2-1; TRBD2 is a possible D gene (5 bases). Germline loops: CDR1 SGHVS, CDR2 FQNEAQ. With 4 bases removed from V and 6 bases from J, the gap between germline ends came to 16 bases. The CDR3 spans 15 residues. CDR3 nucleotides: TGTGCCAGCAGCTCCACTAGAGTCCCTCGCAATGAGCAGTTCTTC. This sequence encodes CASSSTRVPRNEQFF.

This clone occurred a few times. V gene TRBV7-9 combines with J gene TRBJ2-7, with 11 bases that match TRBD1. The trim removed 3 bases at V and 6 bases at J, leaving 7 bases unmatched. The CDR3 length is 15 residues. Germline CDR1 and CDR2: SEHNR and FQNEAQ (reference sequence). CDR3 region: CASSLMGTGGSEQYF. For the CDR3, the DNA is TGTGCCAGCAGCTTGATGGGGACAGGGGGGTCCGAGCAGTACTTC.

The rearrangement uses TRBV30 and TRBJ1-1; D not certain. Germline-derived CDR1 and CDR2 are GTSNPN and SVGIG (reference sequence). CDR3 size: 13 residues. Trimming stripped 2 bases from V and 5 bases from J, with 12 bases between. The CDR3 reads CAWSNYRGTEAFF. CDR3 nucleotides: TGTGCCTGGAGTAATTATCGAGGGACTGAAGCTTTCTTT. Supplemented by reference TRBV30 and TRBJ1-1, the full variable domain reads SQTIHQWPATLVQPVGSPLSLECTVEGTSNPNLYWYRQAAGRGLQLLFYSVGIGQISSEVPQNLSASRPQDRQFILSSKKLLLSDSGFYLCAWSNYRGTEAFFGQGTRLTVV.

In this sample, this clone turned up a few times. The chain combines TRBV30 with TRBJ1-2; a possible D gene is TRBD1 (5 bases). This CDR3 spans 12 amino acids. Germline loops: CDR1 GTSNPN, CDR2 SVGIG (reference sequence). V lost 8 bases to trimming and J lost 0 bases, with 10 bases between them. CDR3 nucleotides: TGTGCCGGGACCGCACCTAACTATGGCTACACCTTC. It translates to CAGTAPNYGYTF.

This clone was observed a few times. This chain connects TRBV7-9 to TRBJ2-2; D is undetermined. The CDR3 loop spans 11 amino acids. Germline CDR1 reads SEHNR; CDR2 reads FQNEAQ (reference sequence). Between the trimmed V and J ends, which lost 3 bases and 7 bases, there was a span of 3 bases. CDR3 DNA sequence: TGTGCCAGCAGCTTGAGCGGGGAGCTGTTTTTT. This translates into CASSLSGELFF.

The chain is built from TRBV7-2 and TRBJ2-1, with D perhaps matching TRBD2 (6 bases). Trimming took off 3 bases at V and 6 bases at J, with 9 bases between the two ends. This CDR3 has 13 residues. Germline loops: CDR1 SGHTA, CDR2 FQGNSA. CDR3 sequence reads: CASSLGLFNEQFF. The CDR3 region has the DNA TGTGCCAGCAGCTTGGGACTTTTCAATGAGCAGTTCTTC.

This clone showed up just a few times. V is TRBV29-1 and J is TRBJ2-1; 7 bases align to TRBD2. The junction had 8 bases not matched to a gene; V was cut back by 6 bases and J by 3 bases. Germline lookup yields CDR1 SQVTM and CDR2 ANQGSEA. The CDR3 spans 14 residues. The CDR3 nucleotides read TGCAGCGTGACGACGACTAGCTACTACAATGAGCAGTTCTTC. Translating it yields CSVTTTSYYNEQFF.

V usage is TRBV15 and J usage is TRBJ1-1; D not certain. The CDR3 runs 15 residues. CDR1 LNHNV and CDR2 YYDKDF come from the germline V gene (reference sequence). V was cut by 0 bases and J by 2 bases, with 10 bases left in between. The CDR3 reads CATSRDQTENTEAFF. CDR3 bases: TGTGCCACCAGCAGAGATCAGACTGAAAACACTGAAGCTTTCTTT.

This clone was counted only a few times. The CDR3 loop reads CASKGAYSSYEQYF. CDR3 nucleotides: TGTGCCAGCAAAGGGGCCTACTCCTCCTACGAGCAGTACTTC. This rearrangement joins TRBV27 to TRBJ2-7, with D possibly TRBD1 on 5 matching bases. The CDR3 sequence is 14 residues long. Looked up from germline, CDR1 is MNHEY and CDR2 is SMNVEV (reference sequence). Trimming shortened V by 7 bases and J by 0 bases, and 13 bases separated the two germline ends.

This clone turned up a few times. J is TRBJ1-1 and V is TRBV19, with D tentatively TRBD1 (5 bases). In germline, CDR1 is LNHDA, CDR2 SQIVND (reference sequence). The CDR3 covers 14 residues. V lost 4 bases to trimming and J lost 2 bases, with 11 bases between them. The CDR3 nucleotides read TGTGCCAGTAGTACCGGACACTCCAACACTGAAGCTTTCTTT. Its protein is CASSTGHSNTEAFF.